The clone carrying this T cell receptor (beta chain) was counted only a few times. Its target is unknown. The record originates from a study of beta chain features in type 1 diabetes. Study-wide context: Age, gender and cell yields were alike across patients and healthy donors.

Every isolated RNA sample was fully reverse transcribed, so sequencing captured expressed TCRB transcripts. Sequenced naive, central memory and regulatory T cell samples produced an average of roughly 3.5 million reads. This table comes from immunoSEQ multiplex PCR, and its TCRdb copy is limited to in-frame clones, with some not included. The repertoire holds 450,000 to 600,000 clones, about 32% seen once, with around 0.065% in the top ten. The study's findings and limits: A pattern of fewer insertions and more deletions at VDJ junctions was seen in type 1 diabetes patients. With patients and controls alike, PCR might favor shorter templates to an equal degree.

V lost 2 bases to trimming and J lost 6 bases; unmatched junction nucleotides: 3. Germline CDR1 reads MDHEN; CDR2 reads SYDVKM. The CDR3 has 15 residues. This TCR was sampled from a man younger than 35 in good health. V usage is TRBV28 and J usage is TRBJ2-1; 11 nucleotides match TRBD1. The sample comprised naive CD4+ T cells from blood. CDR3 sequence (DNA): TGTGCCAGCAGTTTACCGGGACAGGGGGTCAATGAGCAGTTCTTC. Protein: CASSLPGQGVNEQFF.